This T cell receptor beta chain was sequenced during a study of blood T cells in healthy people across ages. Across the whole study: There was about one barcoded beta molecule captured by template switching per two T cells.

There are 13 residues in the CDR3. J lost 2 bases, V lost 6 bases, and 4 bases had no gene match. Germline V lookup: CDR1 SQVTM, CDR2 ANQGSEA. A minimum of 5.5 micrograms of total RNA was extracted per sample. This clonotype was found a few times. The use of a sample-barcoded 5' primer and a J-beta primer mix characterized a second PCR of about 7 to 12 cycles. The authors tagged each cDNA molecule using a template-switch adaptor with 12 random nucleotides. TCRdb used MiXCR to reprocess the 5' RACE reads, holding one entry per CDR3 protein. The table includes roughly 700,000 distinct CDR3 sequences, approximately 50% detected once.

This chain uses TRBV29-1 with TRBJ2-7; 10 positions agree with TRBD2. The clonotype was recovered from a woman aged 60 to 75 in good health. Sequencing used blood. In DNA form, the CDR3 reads TGCAGCGTAGGACTAGCGGACCCCTACGAGCAGTACTTC. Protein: CSVGLADPYEQYF.